Listed below are T cell receptor beta chains from one sample, sequenced in a study of T cells in narcolepsy. Clones were sequenced by immunoSEQ multiplex PCR, and TCRdb holds only the in-frame ones, with some missing. The sample lists roughly 27,000 clones, more than 75% occurring once. Sequencing was done on a sample of CD45RA- memory CD4+ T cells from PBMCs. The receptors come from a human donor with narcolepsy. Both conserved end residues are part of each CDR3. Fields, in order: J gene, V gene, CDR3 protein.

J gene: TRBJ2-1
V gene: TRBV7-7
CDR3 protein: CASSLGAGGYNEQFF

J gene: TRBJ1-4
V gene: TRBV18
CDR3 protein: CASSQASREKLFF

J gene: TRBJ1-1
V gene: TRBV15
CDR3 protein: CATSRVGAWQRNTEAFF

J gene: TRBJ2-5
V gene: TRBV9
CDR3 protein: CASSVGLLGQETQYF

J gene: TRBJ1-5
V gene: TRBV7-9
CDR3 protein: CASSSGDENQPQHF

J gene: TRBJ1-1
V gene: TRBV6-1
CDR3 protein: CASRGGLMNTEAFF

J gene: TRBJ2-3
V gene: TRBV7-6
CDR3 protein: CASSLYGAGFGTDTQYF

J gene: TRBJ1-4
V gene: TRBV5-1
CDR3 protein: CASSSGSQGEKLFF

J gene: TRBJ2-7
V gene: TRBV19
CDR3 protein: CASSMAPGRSSGGYEQYF

J gene: TRBJ2-7
V gene: TRBV6-5
CDR3 protein: CASSSRADSYEQYF

J gene: TRBJ1-2
V gene: TRBV6-5
CDR3 protein: CASSTQQGAAGYTF

J gene: TRBJ1-3
V gene: TRBV19
CDR3 protein: CASSLSLVGNTIYF

J gene: TRBJ2-5
V gene: TRBV18
CDR3 protein: CASSPRGAQETQYF

J gene: TRBJ1-1
V gene: TRBV6-1
CDR3 protein: CASSVAQGGTEAFF

J gene: TRBJ1-2
V gene: TRBV7-8
CDR3 protein: CASSPRVDGYTF

J gene: TRBJ1-2
V gene: TRBV5-1
CDR3 protein: CASSLAGGGGGYTF

J gene: TRBJ1-2
V gene: TRBV29-1
CDR3 protein: CSTSKGGYTF

J gene: TRBJ1-1
V gene: TRBV6-5
CDR3 protein: CASRTRGNTEAFF

J gene: TRBJ1-2
V gene: TRBV5-5
CDR3 protein: CASSHPGTGDSGYTF

J gene: TRBJ1-5
V gene: TRBV4-1
CDR3 protein: CASSRDGRNQPQHF

J gene: TRBJ1-1
V gene: TRBV28
CDR3 protein: CASSSGQANTEAFF

J gene: TRBJ2-5
V gene: TRBV6-5
CDR3 protein: CASSASRQETQYF

J gene: TRBJ2-5
V gene: TRBV11-2
CDR3 protein: CASSALAGGGETQYF

J gene: TRBJ2-1
V gene: TRBV5-1
CDR3 protein: CASSFRQATGNEQFF

J gene: TRBJ1-2
V gene: TRBV27
CDR3 protein: CASYRDNYGYTF

J gene: TRBJ1-1
V gene: TRBV5-6
CDR3 protein: CASSLVRGEDEAFF

J gene: TRBJ1-4
V gene: TRBV15
CDR3 protein: CATSRGSEGGTSGKLFF

J gene: TRBJ2-2
V gene: TRBV11-1
CDR3 protein: CASSSRLAGAGELFF

J gene: TRBJ1-4
V gene: TRBV14
CDR3 protein: CASSRQGMDEKLFF

J gene: TRBJ1-1
V gene: TRBV10-3
CDR3 protein: CAISEGTGREAFF

J gene: TRBJ2-1
V gene: TRBV5-6
CDR3 protein: CASSPGGPSSYNEQFF

J gene: TRBJ1-5
V gene: TRBV15
CDR3 protein: CATSRDRHQPQHF

J gene: TRBJ1-5
V gene: TRBV23-1
CDR3 protein: CASSPDWDGGNQPQHF

J gene: TRBJ1-1
V gene: TRBV6-5
CDR3 protein: CASRESGTDNTEAFF

J gene: TRBJ2-1
V gene: TRBV18
CDR3 protein: CASSPGQGGYNEQFF

J gene: TRBJ1-2
V gene: TRBV4-1
CDR3 protein: CASSPGQNYGYTF

J gene: TRBJ2-3
V gene: TRBV2
CDR3 protein: CASSLAGVTDTQYF

J gene: TRBJ1-1
V gene: TRBV10-3
CDR3 protein: CANGRGRNTEAFF

J gene: TRBJ1-6
V gene: TRBV27
CDR3 protein: CASSLSRAARLYNSPLHF

J gene: TRBJ2-4
V gene: TRBV6-1
CDR3 protein: CASSVQEGNIQYF

J gene: TRBJ1-1
V gene: TRBV6-6
CDR3 protein: CASSYEESGTEAFF

J gene: TRBJ2-7
V gene: TRBV15
CDR3 protein: CATSRDQGSSYEQYF

J gene: TRBJ1-2
V gene: TRBV27
CDR3 protein: CASSPWGQGREGYTF